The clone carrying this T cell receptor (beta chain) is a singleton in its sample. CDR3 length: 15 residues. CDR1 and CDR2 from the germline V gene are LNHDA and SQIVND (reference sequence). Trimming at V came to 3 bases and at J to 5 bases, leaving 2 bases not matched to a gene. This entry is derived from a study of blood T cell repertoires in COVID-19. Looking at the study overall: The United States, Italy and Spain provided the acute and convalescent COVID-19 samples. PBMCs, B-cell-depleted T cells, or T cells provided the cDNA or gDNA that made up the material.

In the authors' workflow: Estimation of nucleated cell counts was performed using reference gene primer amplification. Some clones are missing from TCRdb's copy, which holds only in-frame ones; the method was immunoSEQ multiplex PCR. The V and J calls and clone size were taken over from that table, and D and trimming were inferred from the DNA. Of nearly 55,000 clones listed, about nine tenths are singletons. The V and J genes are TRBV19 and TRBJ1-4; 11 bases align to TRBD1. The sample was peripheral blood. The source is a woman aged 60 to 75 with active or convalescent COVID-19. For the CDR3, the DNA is TGTGCCAGTAGTATGGGGGACAGGGGGAATGAAAAACTGTTTTTT. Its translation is CASSMGDRGNEKLFF.